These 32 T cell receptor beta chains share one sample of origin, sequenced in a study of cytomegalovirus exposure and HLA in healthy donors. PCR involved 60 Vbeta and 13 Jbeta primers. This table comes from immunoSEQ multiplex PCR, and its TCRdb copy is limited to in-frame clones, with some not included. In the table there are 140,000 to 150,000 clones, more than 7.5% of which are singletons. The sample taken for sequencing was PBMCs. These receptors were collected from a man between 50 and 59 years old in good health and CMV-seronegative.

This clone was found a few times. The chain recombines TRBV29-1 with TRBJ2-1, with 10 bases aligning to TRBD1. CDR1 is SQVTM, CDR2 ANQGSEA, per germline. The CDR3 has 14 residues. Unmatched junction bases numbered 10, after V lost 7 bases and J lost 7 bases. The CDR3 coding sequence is TGCAGCGCTAGAGACAGGGGGCGAGTGAATGAGCAGTTCTTC. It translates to CSARDRGRVNEQFF.

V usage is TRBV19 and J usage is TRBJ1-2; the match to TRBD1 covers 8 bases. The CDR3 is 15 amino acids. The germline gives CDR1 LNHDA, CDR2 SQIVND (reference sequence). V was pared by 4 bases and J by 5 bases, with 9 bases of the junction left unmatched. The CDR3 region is CASSTFGQGKYGYTF. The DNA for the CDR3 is TGTGCCAGTAGTACCTTTGGACAGGGCAAGTATGGCTACACCTTC.

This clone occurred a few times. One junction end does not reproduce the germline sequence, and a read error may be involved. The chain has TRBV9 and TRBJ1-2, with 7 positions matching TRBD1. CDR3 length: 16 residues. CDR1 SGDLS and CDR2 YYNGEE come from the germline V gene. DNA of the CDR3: TGTGCCAGCACCGTAGCTGTGCAGGGGGACGGCTATGGCTACACCTTC. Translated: CASTVAVQGDGYGYTF.

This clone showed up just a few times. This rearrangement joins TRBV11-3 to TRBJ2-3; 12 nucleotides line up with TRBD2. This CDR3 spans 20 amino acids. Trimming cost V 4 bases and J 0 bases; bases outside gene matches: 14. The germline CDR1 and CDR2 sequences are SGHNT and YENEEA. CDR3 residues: CASSSSSLAGGPRSTDTQYF. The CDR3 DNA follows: TGTGCCAGCAGCTCATCCTCGCTAGCGGGAGGGCCCCGAAGCACAGATACGCAGTATTTT.

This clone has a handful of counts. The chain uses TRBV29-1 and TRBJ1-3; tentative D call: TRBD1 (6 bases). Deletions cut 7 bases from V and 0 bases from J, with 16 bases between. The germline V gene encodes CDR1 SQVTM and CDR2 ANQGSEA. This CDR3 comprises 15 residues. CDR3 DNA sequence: TGCAGCGCTGGGGGCCACCTTCTCTCTGGAAACACCATATATTTT. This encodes CSAGGHLLSGNTIYF.

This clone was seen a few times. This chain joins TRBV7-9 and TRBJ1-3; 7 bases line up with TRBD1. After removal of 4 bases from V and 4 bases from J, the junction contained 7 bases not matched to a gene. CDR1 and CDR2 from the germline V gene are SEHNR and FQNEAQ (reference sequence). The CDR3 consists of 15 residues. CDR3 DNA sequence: TGTGCCAGCAGCTCAGATCGACAGGGAGGAAACACCATATATTTT. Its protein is CASSSDRQGGNTIYF.

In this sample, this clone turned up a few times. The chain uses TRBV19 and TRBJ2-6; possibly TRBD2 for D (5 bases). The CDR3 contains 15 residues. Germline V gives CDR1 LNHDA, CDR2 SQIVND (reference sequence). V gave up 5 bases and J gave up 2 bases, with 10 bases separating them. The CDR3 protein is CASSQMGAGANVLTF. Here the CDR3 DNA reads TGTGCCAGTAGTCAGATGGGAGCTGGGGCCAACGTCCTGACTTTC. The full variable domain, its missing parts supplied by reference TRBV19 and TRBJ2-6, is DGGITQSPKYLFRKEGQNVTLSCEQNLNHDAMYWYRQDPGQGLRLIYYSQIVNDFQKGDIAEGYSVSREKKESFPLTVTSAQKNPTAFYLCASSQMGAGANVLTFGAGSRLTVL.

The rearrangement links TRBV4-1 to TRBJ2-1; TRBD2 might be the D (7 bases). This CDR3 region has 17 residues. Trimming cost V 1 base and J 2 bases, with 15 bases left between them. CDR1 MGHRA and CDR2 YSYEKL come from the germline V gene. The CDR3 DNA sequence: TGCGCCAGCAGCCAAGGACTTCGGGGGGCTACCTACAATGAGCAGTTCTTC. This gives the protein CASSQGLRGATYNEQFF.

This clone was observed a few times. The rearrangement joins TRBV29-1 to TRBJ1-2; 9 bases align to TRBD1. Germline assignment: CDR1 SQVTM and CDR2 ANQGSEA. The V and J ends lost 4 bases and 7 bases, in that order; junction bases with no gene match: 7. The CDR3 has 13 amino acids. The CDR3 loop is CSVVLGQGSGYTF. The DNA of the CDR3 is TGCAGCGTTGTTCTTGGACAGGGGAGTGGCTACACCTTC.

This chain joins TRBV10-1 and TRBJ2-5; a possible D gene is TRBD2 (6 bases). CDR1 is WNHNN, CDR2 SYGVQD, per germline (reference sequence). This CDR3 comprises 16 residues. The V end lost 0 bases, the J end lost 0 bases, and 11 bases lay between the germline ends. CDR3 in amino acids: CASSESGGENQETQYF. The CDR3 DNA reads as TGCGCCAGCAGTGAGTCTGGCGGGGAAAACCAAGAGACCCAGTACTTC.

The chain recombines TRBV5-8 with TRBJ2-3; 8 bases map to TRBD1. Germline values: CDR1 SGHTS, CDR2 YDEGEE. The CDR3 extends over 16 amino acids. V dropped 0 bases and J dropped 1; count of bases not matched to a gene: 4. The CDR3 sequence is CASSLGQGAGTDTQYF. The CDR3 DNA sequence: TGTGCCAGCAGCTTGGGGCAGGGGGCGGGCACAGATACGCAGTATTTT.

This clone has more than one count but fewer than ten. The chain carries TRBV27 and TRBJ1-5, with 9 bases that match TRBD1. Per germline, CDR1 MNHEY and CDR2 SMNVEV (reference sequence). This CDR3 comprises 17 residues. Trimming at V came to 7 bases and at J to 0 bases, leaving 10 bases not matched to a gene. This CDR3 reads CASTLVAGQGSNQPQHF. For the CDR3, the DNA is TGTGCCAGCACCCTAGTTGCGGGACAGGGTAGCAATCAGCCCCAGCATTTT.

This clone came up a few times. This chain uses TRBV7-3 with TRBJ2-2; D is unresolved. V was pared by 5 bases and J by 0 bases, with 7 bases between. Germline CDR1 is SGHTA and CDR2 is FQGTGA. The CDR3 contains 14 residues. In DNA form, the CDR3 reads TGTGCCAGCAGCCCCCTGTCGAACACCGGGGAGCTGTTTTTT. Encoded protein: CASSPLSNTGELFF.

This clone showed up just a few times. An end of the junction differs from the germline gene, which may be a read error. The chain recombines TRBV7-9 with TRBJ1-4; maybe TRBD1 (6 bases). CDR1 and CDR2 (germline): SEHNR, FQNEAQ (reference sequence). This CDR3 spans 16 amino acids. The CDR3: CASSRRQQGDHERLFF. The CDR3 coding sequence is TGTGCCAGCAGCCGCAGACAACAGGGAGATCACGAAAGACTGTTTTTT.

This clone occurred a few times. CDR3 sequence (DNA): TGTGCCAGCACTACGCTAGACAGGGGAAACTATGGCTACACCTTC. Translation gives CASTTLDRGNYGYTF. This chain links TRBV6-5 with TRBJ1-2; the match to TRBD1 covers 8 bases. J gave up 2 bases and V 7 bases, and 9 bases lay outside the gene matches. Germline V gene sequence: CDR1 MNHEY, CDR2 SVGAGI. The CDR3 contains 15 residues.

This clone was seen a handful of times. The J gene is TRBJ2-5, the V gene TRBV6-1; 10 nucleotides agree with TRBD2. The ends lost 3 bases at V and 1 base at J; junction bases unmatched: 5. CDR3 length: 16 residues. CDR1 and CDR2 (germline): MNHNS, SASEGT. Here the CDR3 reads CASSDFSGRFQETQYF. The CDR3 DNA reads TGTGCCAGCAGTGATTTTAGCGGGAGGTTCCAAGAGACCCAGTACTTC.

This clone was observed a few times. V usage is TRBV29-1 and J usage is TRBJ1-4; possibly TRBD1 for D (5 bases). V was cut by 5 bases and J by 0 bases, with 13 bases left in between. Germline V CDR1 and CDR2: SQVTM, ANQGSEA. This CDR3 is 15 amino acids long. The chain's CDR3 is CSVSRDSATNEKLFF. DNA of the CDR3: TGCAGCGTTTCCCGTGACAGTGCAACTAATGAAAAACTGTTTTTT.

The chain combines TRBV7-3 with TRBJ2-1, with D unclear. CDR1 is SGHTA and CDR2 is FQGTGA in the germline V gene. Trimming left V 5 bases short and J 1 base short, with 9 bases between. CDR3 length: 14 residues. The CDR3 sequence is CASSPPGSYNEQFF. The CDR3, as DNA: TGTGCCAGCAGCCCCCCCGGGTCCTACAATGAGCAGTTCTTC.

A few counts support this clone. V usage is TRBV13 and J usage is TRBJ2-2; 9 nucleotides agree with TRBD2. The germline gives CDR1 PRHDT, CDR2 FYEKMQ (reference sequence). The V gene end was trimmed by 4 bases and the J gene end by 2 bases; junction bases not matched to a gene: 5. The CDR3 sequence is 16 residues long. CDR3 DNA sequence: TGTGCCAGCAGCTCGAGCGGGGGGTACAACACCGGGGAGCTGTTTTTT. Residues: CASSSSGGYNTGELFF.

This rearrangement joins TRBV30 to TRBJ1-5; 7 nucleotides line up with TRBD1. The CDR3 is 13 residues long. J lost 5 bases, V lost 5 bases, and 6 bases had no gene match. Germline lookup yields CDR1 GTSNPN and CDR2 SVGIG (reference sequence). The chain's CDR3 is CAWGDSEYQPQHF. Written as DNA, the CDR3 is TGTGCCTGGGGGGACAGCGAATATCAGCCCCAGCATTTT.

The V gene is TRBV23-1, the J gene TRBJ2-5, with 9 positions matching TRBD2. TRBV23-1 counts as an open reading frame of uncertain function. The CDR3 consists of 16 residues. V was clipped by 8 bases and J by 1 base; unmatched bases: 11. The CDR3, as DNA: TGCGCCAGCCAAACTCAGGGACTAGCACTCCAAGAGACCCAGTACTTC. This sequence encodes CASQTQGLALQETQYF.

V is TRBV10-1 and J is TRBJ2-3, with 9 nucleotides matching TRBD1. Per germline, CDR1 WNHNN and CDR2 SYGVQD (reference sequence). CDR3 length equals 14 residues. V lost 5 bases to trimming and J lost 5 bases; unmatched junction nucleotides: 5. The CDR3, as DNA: TGCGCCAGCAGTAGGGACAGGGAAAAAGATACGCAGTATTTT. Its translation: CASSRDREKDTQYF.

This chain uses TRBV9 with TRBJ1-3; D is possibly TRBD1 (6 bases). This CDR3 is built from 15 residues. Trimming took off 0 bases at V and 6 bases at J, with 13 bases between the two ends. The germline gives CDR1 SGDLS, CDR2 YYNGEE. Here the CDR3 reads CASSVDPGVANTIYF. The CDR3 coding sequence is TGTGCCAGCAGCGTAGACCCAGGGGTGGCAAACACCATATATTTT.

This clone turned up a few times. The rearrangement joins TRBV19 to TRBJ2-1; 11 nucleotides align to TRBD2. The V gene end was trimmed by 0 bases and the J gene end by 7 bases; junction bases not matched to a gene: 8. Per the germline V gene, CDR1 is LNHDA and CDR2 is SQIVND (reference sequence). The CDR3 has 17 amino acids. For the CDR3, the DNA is TGTGCCAGTAGTATAGAGGGGCTAGCGGGAGGCAGGAATGAGCAGTTCTTC. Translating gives CASSIEGLAGGRNEQFF.

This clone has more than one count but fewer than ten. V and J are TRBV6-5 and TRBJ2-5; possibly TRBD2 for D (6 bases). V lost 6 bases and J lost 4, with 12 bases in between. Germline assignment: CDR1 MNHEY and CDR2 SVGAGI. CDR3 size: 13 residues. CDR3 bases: TGTGCCAGCAGGGGCTGGGGAGGAGAGACCCAGTACTTC. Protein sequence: CASRGWGGETQYF.

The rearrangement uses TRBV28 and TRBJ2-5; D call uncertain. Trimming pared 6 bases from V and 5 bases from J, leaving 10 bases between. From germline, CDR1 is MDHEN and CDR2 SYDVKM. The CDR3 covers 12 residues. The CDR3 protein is CASRLNAETQYF. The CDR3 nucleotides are TGTGCCAGCAGGCTAAACGCGGAGACCCAGTACTTC.

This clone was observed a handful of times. CDR3 region: CASSPFGGANTEAFF. The CDR3 DNA sequence: TGTGCCAGCAGCCCATTTGGGGGGGCGAACACTGAAGCTTTCTTT. This rearrangement joins TRBV7-2 to TRBJ1-1; a weak D match, TRBD1 (6 bases). Germline CDR1 and CDR2: SGHTA and FQGNSA. This CDR3 is built from 15 residues. V lost 5 bases and J 1 base, leaving 14 bases between the germline ends.

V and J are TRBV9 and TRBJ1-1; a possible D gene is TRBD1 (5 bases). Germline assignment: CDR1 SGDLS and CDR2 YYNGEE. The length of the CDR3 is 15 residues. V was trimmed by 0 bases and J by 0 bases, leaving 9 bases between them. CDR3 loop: CASSVVADMNTEAFF. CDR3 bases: TGTGCCAGCAGCGTAGTGGCGGACATGAACACTGAAGCTTTCTTT.

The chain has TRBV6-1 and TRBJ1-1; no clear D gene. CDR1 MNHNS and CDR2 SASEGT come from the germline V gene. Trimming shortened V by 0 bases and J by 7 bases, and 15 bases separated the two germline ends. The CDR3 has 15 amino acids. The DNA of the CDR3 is TGTGCCAGCAGTGAAGCATCGGCGGCCGCGGGTGAAGCTTTCTTT. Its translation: CASSEASAAAGEAFF.

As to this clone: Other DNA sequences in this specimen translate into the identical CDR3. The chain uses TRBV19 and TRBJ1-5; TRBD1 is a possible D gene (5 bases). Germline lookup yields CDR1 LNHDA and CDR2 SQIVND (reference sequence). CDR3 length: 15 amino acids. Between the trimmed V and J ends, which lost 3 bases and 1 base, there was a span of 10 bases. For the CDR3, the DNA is TGTGCCAGTAGTATTTGGGGCACGAGCAATCAGCCCCAGCATTTT. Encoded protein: CASSIWGTSNQPQHF.

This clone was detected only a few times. The CDR3 sequence: CACPPGTSGREMVPGELFF. The CDR3 DNA is TGTGCCTGCCCCCCCGGGACTAGCGGGAGAGAAATGGTCCCCGGGGAGCTGTTTTTT. The J gene is TRBJ2-2, the V gene TRBV30; 14 bases are a match to TRBD2. Germline lookup yields CDR1 GTSNPN and CDR2 SVGIG (reference sequence). This CDR3 is built from 19 residues. V lost 6 bases and J lost 6; bases outside the gene matches: 18.

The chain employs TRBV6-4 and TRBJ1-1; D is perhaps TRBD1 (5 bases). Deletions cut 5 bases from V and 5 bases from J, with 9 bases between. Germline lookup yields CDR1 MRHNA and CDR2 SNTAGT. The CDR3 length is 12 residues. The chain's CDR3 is CASSPGGTEAFF. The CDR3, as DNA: TGTGCCAGCAGTCCCGGGGGGACTGAAGCTTTCTTT.